This T cell receptor beta chain was captured by sequencing in a study of vaccination effects on CD4 cells after COVID-19. About the research overall: Post-vaccine sampling took place a median of 72 days after the second dose. General study points: Marked clonal contraction was seen in infection- and vaccine-induced clones late after vaccination.

On this clone itself: Its antigen is not known.

TCRdb's copy holds only in-frame clones and misses some; the assay was immunoSEQ multiplex PCR. This table holds nearly 30,000 clones, roughly four fifths found once. The length of the CDR3 is 14 residues. CDR1 is MNHEY and CDR2 is SVGAGI in the germline V gene. V lost 6 bases to trimming and J lost 5 bases, with 14 bases between them. Before sequencing, viral peptide pools were used by the ViraFEST assay to expand antigen-specific CD4+ T cells. CD4+ T cell isolation took place after more than eight days of culture. Subjects were given two BNT162b2 or mRNA-1273 vaccine doses. Vaccine recipients lacked prior SARS-CoV-2 infection and had negative nucleocapsid antibodies. On day 3 and again on day 7, half the medium was replaced with IL-2 medium.

This TCR came from a human donor who received a COVID-19 vaccine. The sample here was CD4+ T cells from PBMCs cultured with HCoV-229E spike peptides, taken after COVID-19 vaccination. This chain links TRBV6-5 with TRBJ2-1, with D tentatively TRBD2 (5 bases). The CDR3 sequence: CASSPGSKHNEQFF. The CDR3 DNA sequence: TGTGCCAGCAGCCCGGGGTCAAAGCACAATGAGCAGTTCTTC.